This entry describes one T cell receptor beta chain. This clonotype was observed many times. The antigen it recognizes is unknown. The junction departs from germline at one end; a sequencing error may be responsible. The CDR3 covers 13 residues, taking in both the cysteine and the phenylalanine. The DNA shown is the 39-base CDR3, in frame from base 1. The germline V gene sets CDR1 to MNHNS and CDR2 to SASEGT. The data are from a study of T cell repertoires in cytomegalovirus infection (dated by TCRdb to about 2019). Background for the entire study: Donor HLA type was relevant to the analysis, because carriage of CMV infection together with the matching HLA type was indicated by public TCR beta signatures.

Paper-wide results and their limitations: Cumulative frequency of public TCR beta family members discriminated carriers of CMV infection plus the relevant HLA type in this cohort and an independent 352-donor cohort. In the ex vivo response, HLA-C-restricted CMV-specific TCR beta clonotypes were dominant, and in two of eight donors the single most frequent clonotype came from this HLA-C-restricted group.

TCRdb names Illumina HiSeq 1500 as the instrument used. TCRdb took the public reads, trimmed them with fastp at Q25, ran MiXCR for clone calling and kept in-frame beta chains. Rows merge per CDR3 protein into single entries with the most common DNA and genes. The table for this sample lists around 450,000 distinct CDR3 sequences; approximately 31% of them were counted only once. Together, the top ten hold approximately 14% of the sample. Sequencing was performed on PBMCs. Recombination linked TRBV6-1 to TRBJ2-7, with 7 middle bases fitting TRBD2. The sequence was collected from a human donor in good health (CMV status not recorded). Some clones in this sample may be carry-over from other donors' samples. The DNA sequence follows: TGTGCCAGCGGAATAGCGGGCTCCTCCGAGCAGTACTTC. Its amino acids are CASGIAGSSEQYF.